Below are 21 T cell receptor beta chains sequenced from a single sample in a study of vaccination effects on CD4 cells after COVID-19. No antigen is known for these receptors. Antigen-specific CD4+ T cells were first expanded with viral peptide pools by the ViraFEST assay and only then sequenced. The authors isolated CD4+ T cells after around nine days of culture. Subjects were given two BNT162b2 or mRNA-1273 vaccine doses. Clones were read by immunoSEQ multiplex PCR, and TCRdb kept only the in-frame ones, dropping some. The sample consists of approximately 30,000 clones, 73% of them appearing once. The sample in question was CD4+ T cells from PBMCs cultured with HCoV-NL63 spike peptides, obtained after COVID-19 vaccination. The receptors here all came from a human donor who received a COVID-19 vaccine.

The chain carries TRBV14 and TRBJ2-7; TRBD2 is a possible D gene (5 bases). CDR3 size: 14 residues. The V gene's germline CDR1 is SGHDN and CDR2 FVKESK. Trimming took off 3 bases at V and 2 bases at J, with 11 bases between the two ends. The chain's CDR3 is CASSQIVTTYEQYF. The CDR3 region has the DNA TGTGCCAGCAGCCAGATCGTGACTACCTACGAGCAGTACTTC.

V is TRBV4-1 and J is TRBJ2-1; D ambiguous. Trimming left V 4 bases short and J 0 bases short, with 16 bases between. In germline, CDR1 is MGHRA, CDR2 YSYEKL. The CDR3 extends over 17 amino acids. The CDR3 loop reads CASSPQILSGSYNEQFF. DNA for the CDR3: TGCGCCAGCAGCCCTCAAATCTTATCGGGCTCCTACAATGAGCAGTTCTTC.

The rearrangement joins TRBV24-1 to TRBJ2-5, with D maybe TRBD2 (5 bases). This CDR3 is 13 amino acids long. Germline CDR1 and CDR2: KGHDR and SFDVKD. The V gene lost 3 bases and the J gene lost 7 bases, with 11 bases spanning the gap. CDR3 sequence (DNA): TGTGCCACCAGTGATGGGTCGGGGAGGACCCAGTACTTC. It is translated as CATSDGSGRTQYF.

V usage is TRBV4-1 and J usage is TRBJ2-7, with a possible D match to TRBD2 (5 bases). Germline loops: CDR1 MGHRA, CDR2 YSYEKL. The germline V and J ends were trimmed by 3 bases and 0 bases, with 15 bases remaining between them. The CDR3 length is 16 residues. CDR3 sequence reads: CASSHSPRASSYEQYF. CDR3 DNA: TGCGCCAGCAGCCACTCCCCGCGGGCCAGCTCCTACGAGCAGTACTTC.

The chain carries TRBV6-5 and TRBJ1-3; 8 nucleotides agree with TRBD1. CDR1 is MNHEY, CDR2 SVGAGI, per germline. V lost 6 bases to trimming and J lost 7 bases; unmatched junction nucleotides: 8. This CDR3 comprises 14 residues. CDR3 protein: CASSPGGRWNTIYF. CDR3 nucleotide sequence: TGTGCCAGCAGCCCAGGGGGCCGGTGGAACACCATATATTTT.

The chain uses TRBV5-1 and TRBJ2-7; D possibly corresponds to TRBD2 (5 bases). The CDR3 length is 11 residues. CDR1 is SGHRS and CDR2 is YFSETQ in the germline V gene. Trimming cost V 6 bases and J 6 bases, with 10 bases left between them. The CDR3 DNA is TGCGCCAGCAAGGGAGAAACCGAGCAGTACTTC. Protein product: CASKGETEQYF.

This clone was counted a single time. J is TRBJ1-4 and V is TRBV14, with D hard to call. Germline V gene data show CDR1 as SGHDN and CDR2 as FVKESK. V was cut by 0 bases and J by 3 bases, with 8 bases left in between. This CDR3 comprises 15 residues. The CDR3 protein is CASSQDRTPNEKLFF. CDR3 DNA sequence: TGTGCCAGCAGCCAAGACAGGACCCCTAATGAAAAACTGTTTTTT.

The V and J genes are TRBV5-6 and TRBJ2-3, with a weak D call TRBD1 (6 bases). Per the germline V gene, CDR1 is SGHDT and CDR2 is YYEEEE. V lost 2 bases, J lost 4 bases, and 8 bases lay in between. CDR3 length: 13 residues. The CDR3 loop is CASSFRGPDTQYF. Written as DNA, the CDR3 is TGTGCCAGCAGCTTCAGGGGACCAGATACGCAGTATTTT. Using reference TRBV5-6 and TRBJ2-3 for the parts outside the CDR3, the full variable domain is DAGVTQSPTHLIKTRGQQVTLRCSPKSGHDTVSWYQQALGQGPQFIFQYYEEEERQRGNFPDRFSGHQFPNYSSELNVNALLLGDSALYLCASSFRGPDTQYFGPGTRLTVL.

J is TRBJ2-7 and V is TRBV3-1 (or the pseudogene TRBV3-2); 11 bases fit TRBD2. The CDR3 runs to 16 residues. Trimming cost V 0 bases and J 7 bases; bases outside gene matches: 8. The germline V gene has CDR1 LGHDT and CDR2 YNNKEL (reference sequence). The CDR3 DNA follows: TGTGCCAGCAGCCAAGAAGGGGCCCGACTAGCGGGGGAGCAGTACTTC. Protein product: CASSQEGARLAGEQYF.

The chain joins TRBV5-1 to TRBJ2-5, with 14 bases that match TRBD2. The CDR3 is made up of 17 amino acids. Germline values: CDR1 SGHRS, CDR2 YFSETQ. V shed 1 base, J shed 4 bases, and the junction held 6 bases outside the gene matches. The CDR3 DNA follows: TGCGCCAGCAGCTTGCAAGGGACTAGCGGGAGCGGAGAGACCCAGTACTTC. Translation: CASSLQGTSGSGETQYF.

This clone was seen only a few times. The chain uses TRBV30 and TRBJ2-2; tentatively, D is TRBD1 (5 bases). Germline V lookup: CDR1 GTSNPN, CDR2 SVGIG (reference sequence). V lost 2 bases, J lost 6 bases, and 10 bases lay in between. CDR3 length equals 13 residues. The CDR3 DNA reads TGTGCCTGGAGTATAGGGGCACCCGGGGAGCTGTTTTTT. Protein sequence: CAWSIGAPGELFF.

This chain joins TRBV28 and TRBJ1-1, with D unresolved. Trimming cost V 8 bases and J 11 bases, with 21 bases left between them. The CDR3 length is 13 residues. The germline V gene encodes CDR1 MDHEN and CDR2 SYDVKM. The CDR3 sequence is CASRLTLEGWAFF. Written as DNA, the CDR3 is TGTGCCAGCCGACTCACCCTCGAAGGTTGGGCTTTCTTT.

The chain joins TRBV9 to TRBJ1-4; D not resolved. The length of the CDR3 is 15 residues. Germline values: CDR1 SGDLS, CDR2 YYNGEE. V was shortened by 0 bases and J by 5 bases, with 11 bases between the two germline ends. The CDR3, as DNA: TGTGCCAGCAGCGTAGGTTCCTTGGGGAATGAAAAACTGTTTTTT. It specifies CASSVGSLGNEKLFF.

The CDR3: CASKAREKLFF. The CDR3 nucleotides read TGTGCCAGTAAGGCGCGGGAAAAACTGTTTTTT. This chain links TRBV19 with TRBJ1-4; D gene unclear. The V gene lost 7 bases and the J gene lost 8 bases, with 8 bases spanning the gap. In germline, CDR1 is LNHDA, CDR2 SQIVND (reference sequence). The CDR3 has 11 amino acids.

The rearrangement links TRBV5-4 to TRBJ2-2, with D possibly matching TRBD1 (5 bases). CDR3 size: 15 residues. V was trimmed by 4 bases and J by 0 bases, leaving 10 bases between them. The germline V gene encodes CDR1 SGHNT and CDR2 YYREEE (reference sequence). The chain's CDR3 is CASSISQANTGELFF. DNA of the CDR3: TGTGCCAGCAGCATTTCACAGGCGAACACCGGGGAGCTGTTTTTT.

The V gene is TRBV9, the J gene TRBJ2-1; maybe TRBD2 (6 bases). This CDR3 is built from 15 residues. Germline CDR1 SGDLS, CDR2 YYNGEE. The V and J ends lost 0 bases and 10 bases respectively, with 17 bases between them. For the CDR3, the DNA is TGTGCCAGCAGCGTAGCCCTGGGGGGAAACTCAGAGCAGTTCTTC. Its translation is CASSVALGGNSEQFF.

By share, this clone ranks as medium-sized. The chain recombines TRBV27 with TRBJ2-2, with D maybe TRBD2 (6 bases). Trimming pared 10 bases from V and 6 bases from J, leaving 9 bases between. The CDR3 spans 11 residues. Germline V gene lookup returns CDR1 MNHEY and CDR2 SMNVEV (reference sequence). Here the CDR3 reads CATRRAGELFF. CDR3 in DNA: TGTGCCACCCGGAGGGCCGGGGAGCTGTTTTTT.

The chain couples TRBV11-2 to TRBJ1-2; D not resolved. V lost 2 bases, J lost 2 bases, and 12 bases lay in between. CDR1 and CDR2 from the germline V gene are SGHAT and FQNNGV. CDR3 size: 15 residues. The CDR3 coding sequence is TGTGCCAGCAGCTTAATGTTGGGTTTAAACTATGGCTACACCTTC. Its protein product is CASSLMLGLNYGYTF.

The CDR3 bases are TGTGCCAGCTCACCAAGGGTCGAGCAGTACTTC. Protein sequence: CASSPRVEQYF. The chain joins TRBV18 to TRBJ2-7; D gene uncertain. The CDR3 consists of 11 residues. The germline V gene encodes CDR1 KGHSH and CDR2 LQKENI. Trimming stripped 2 bases from V and 6 bases from J, with 5 bases between.

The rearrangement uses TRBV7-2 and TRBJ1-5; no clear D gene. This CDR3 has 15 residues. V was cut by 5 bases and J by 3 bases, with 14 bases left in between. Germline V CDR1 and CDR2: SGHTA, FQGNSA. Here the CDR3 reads CASSPGVLPNQPQHF. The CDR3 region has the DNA TGTGCCAGCAGCCCTGGGGTCCTGCCCAATCAGCCCCAGCATTTT.

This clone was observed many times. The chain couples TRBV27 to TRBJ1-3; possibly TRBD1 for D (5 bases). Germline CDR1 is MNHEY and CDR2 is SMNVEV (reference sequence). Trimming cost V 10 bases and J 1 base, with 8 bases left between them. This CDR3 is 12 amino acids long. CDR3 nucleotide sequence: TGTGCCACCCAGGGTTCTGGAAACACCATATATTTT. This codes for CATQGSGNTIYF.